Detailed here is one TCR beta chain. Its antigen remains unidentified. The CDR3 is 13 residues long. Germline values: CDR1 GTSNPN, CDR2 SVGIG (reference sequence). V shed 5 bases and J shed 0 bases, with 8 bases lying between them. Primed by a sample-barcoded 5' primer and a J-beta primer mix, a second PCR proceeded for about 6 to 12 cycles. Samples each returned at least 2.5 million CDR3-containing paired-end reads. MiXCR, run by TCRdb on the 5' RACE reads, gives a single entry per CDR3 protein. The table lists about a million distinct CDR3 sequences, roughly 51% of them singletons. This specimen comes from a study of blood T cells in healthy people across ages. Overall study results and limits: Naive CD4+ cell counts and diversity both ran higher in long-lived than in aged donors. Getting older went along with TCR beta diversity per million T cells dropping roughly linearly.

The sequence was obtained from a woman aged 55-70 years in good health. What was sequenced was blood. The chain recombines TRBV30 with TRBJ1-5; D ambiguous. The CDR3 spells CAWGTGSNQPQHF. The DNA for the CDR3 is TGTGCCTGGGGTACGGGTAGCAATCAGCCCCAGCATTTT.